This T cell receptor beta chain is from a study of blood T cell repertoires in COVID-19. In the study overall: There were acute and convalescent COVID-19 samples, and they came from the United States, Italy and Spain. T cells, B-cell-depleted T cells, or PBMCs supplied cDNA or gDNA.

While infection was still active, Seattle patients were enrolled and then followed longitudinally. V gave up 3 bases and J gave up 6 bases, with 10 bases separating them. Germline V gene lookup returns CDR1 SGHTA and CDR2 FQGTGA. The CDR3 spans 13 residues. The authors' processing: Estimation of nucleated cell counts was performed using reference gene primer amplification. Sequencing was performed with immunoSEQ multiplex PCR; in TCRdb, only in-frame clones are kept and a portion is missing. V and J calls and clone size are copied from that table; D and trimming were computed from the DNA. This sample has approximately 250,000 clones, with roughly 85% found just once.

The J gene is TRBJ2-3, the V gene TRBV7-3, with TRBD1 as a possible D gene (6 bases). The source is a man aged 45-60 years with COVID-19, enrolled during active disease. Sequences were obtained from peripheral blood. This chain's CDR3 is CASSFPDSDTQYF. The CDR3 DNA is TGTGCCAGCAGCTTCCCGGACAGCGATACGCAGTATTTT.